A single sample gave rise to the 3 T cell receptor beta chains below, sequenced in a study of cytomegalovirus exposure and HLA in healthy donors. A multiplex PCR was run with 60 Vbeta primers and 13 Jbeta primers. Sequencing used immunoSEQ multiplex PCR; TCRdb keeps in-frame clones, though not all of them. The sample contains about 190,000 clones, about four fifths of which appear only once. Material for sequencing was PBMCs. Receptor source: a man aged 35-49 years in good health and CMV-seropositive.

The gene calls are TRBV29-1 and TRBJ2-5; the match to TRBD1 covers 8 bases. The CDR3 runs to 14 residues. Germline CDR1 SQVTM, CDR2 ANQGSEA. The V segment lost 6 bases and the J segment 5 bases; nucleotides outside the gene matches: 11. The CDR3 spells CSVGIGQGAETQYF. CDR3 nucleotides: TGCAGCGTAGGTATTGGACAGGGTGCGGAGACCCAGTACTTC.

This chain uses TRBV6-1 with TRBJ1-1; D is unclear. The germline V and J ends were trimmed by 6 bases and 3 bases, with 14 bases remaining between them. The CDR3 spans 14 residues. The V gene's germline CDR1 is MNHNS and CDR2 SASEGT. CDR3 nucleotides: TGTGCCAGCAGACGGGTGGCAGACTACACTGAAGCTTTCTTT. It is translated as CASRRVADYTEAFF.

This sequence joins TRBV25-1 and TRBJ1-3; possibly TRBD1 for D (5 bases). The germline V gene encodes CDR1 MGHDK and CDR2 SYGVNS. V was cut by 3 bases and J by 0 bases, with 9 bases left in between. The CDR3 has 15 residues. The CDR3: CASSDPRASGNTIYF. For the CDR3, the DNA is TGTGCCAGCAGTGACCCCAGGGCCTCTGGAAACACCATATATTTT.